These 26 T cell receptor beta chains share one sample of origin, sequenced in a study of blood T cell repertoires in COVID-19. Measured with immunoSEQ multiplex PCR; TCRdb has only the in-frame clones, and not every one. The sample holds 150,000 to 200,000 clones, 80% to 85% seen once. Sequencing used peripheral blood. These receptors were taken from a woman aged 70 to 79 with COVID-19, enrolled during active disease.

This clone came up once. The genes are TRBV28 and TRBJ1-2; the D gene is possibly TRBD1 (6 bases). The CDR3 consists of 16 residues. Trimming removed 5 bases at V and 0 bases at J, with 16 bases between. Germline CDR1 reads MDHEN; CDR2 reads SYDVKM. The CDR3 is CASSEPQTGANYGYTF. The CDR3 DNA follows: TGTGCCAGCAGTGAACCCCAGACAGGCGCTAACTATGGCTACACCTTC.

This sequence joins TRBV5-1 and TRBJ2-2; 9 bases are a match to TRBD1. J lost 7 bases, V lost 7 bases, and 8 bases had no gene match. The length of the CDR3 is 14 residues. Germline V CDR1 and CDR2: SGHRS, YFSETQ. Here the CDR3 DNA reads TGCGCCAGCGGGGACAGGGTGACTAGCGGGGAGCTGTTTTTT. This translates into CASGDRVTSGELFF.

The genes are TRBV3-1 (or the pseudogene TRBV3-2) and TRBJ2-3, with D tentatively TRBD2 (5 bases). This CDR3 contains 14 residues. Per the germline V gene, CDR1 is LGHDT and CDR2 is YNNKEL (reference sequence). V was clipped by 4 bases and J by 8 bases, with 16 bases between them. The CDR3 region is CASSRTPGVGTQYF. The CDR3 nucleotides read TGTGCCAGCAGCCGGACCCCCGGGGTTGGTACGCAGTATTTT.

This chain joins TRBV19 and TRBJ2-1, with 8 bases matching TRBD2. This CDR3 contains 14 residues. The V gene's germline CDR1 is LNHDA and CDR2 SQIVND (reference sequence). V lost 8 bases, J lost 4 bases, and 7 bases stayed unmatched. CDR3 DNA: TGTGCCAGTGCGCAGACTAGCGATTACAATGAGCAGTTCTTC. Translated: CASAQTSDYNEQFF.

The chain uses TRBV28 and TRBJ2-7; 9 bases are a match to TRBD1. The V segment lost 5 bases and the J segment 5 bases; nucleotides outside the gene matches: 10. The CDR3 length is 15 residues. Germline V gene sequence: CDR1 MDHEN, CDR2 SYDVKM. The CDR3 is CASSQGGTGSNEQYF. The DNA of the CDR3 is TGTGCCAGCAGTCAAGGCGGGACAGGGAGCAACGAGCAGTACTTC.

V gene TRBV4-1 combines with J gene TRBJ2-5, with 7 bases identical to TRBD1. V shed 2 bases, J shed 1 base, and the junction held 4 bases outside the gene matches. The CDR3 runs to 15 residues. The germline V gene has CDR1 MGHRA and CDR2 YSYEKL. For the CDR3, the DNA is TGCGCCAGCAGCCAACTCCCAGGGGGCCAAGAGACCCAGTACTTC. Protein sequence: CASSQLPGGQETQYF.

The chain uses TRBV30 and TRBJ2-2; D is uncertain. With 1 base removed from V and 6 bases from J, the gap between germline ends came to 12 bases. Germline CDR1 reads GTSNPN; CDR2 reads SVGIG (reference sequence). This CDR3 contains 14 residues. CDR3 nucleotides: TGTGCCTGGAGTGGGTGGGCAGGCGCCGGGGAGCTGTTTTTT. Amino acid sequence: CAWSGWAGAGELFF.

This clone was seen once. V usage is TRBV27 and J usage is TRBJ2-3; the D gene is possibly TRBD2 (5 bases). Germline loops: CDR1 MNHEY, CDR2 SMNVEV (reference sequence). Deletions cut 0 bases from V and 4 bases from J, with 8 bases between. The CDR3 spans 14 residues. This CDR3 is CASSLSLASDTQYF. The CDR3, as DNA: TGTGCCAGCAGTTTATCCCTAGCATCAGATACGCAGTATTTT.

The chain joins TRBV6-5 to TRBJ1-2; 9 nucleotides align to TRBD1. CDR1 and CDR2 from the germline V gene are MNHEY and SVGAGI. The CDR3 has 15 amino acids. The V and J ends lost 4 bases and 2 bases, in that order; junction bases with no gene match: 5. Written as DNA, the CDR3 is TGTGCCAGCAGTTCCCCGGGGACAGGGAACTATGGCTACACCTTC. This codes for CASSSPGTGNYGYTF.

The gene calls are TRBV27 and TRBJ2-1, with 7 bases identical to TRBD1. Germline V lookup: CDR1 MNHEY, CDR2 SMNVEV (reference sequence). V lost 6 bases, J lost 2 bases, and 10 bases stayed unmatched. The length of the CDR3 is 16 residues. CDR3 protein: CASSQTRDRAYNEQFF. DNA for the CDR3: TGTGCCAGCAGCCAAACAAGGGACAGAGCCTACAATGAGCAGTTCTTC.

This clone came up once. V is TRBV9 and J is TRBJ2-2, with a possible D match to TRBD2 (6 bases). V lost 3 bases, J lost 5 bases, and 8 bases lay in between. The CDR3 is 13 amino acids. Per the germline V gene, CDR1 is SGDLS and CDR2 is YYNGEE. This chain's CDR3 is CASSAGGTGELFF. In nucleotides, the CDR3 is TGTGCCAGCAGCGCAGGAGGGACCGGGGAGCTGTTTTTT.

Written as DNA, the CDR3 is TGTGCCAGCAGCTTAGTGAATGGGCCAGCCCGAAACACCATATATTTT. Translation: CASSLVNGPARNTIYF. This rearrangement joins TRBV7-2 to TRBJ1-3; D unresolved. CDR1 is SGHTA and CDR2 is FQGNSA in the germline V gene. Trimming took off 1 base at V and 5 bases at J, with 15 bases between the two ends. The CDR3 extends over 16 amino acids.

This chain uses TRBV28 with TRBJ1-2; possible D gene TRBD1, 6 bases. V lost 10 bases, J lost 4 bases, and 16 bases lay in between. The V gene's germline CDR1 is MDHEN and CDR2 SYDVKM. The CDR3 covers 13 residues. CDR3 nucleotides: TGTGCCACGGGCGTAACAGGGAGCTATGGCTACACCTTC. Translation gives CATGVTGSYGYTF.

This chain connects TRBV19 to TRBJ1-2; unclear D gene. The CDR3 is 11 amino acids. Per germline, CDR1 LNHDA and CDR2 SQIVND (reference sequence). V lost 3 bases and J 8 bases, leaving 7 bases between the germline ends. Here the CDR3 reads CASSIGGGYTF. CDR3 sequence (DNA): TGTGCCAGTAGTATCGGCGGAGGCTACACCTTC.

The genes are TRBV6-5 and TRBJ2-1; 13 bases line up with TRBD2. Germline CDR1 reads MNHEY; CDR2 reads SVGAGI. V shed 4 bases and J 4 bases; nucleotides not matched to a gene: 4. The length of the CDR3 is 16 residues. CDR3 amino acids: CASSFRLAGGYNEQFF. The CDR3 nucleotides read TGTGCCAGCAGTTTTCGACTAGCGGGAGGTTACAATGAGCAGTTCTTC.

In its sample, this clone was seen a few times. The gene calls are TRBV14 and TRBJ1-2; D call uncertain. V lost 4 bases and J 4 bases, leaving 13 bases between the germline ends. Looked up from germline, CDR1 is SGHDN and CDR2 is FVKESK. CDR3 length equals 14 residues. CDR3 protein: CASSPGGLIYGYTF. CDR3 DNA sequence: TGTGCCAGCAGCCCCGGTGGACTGATCTATGGCTACACCTTC.

V gene TRBV7-2 combines with J gene TRBJ1-2; D is uncertain. Trimming took 5 bases from V and 8 from J, leaving 18 bases between them. There are 14 residues in the CDR3. Looked up from germline, CDR1 is SGHTA and CDR2 is FQGNSA. The CDR3 reads CASSSPRGRGGYTF. Here the CDR3 DNA reads TGTGCCAGCAGCAGCCCTAGAGGGCGGGGAGGCTACACCTTC.

The rearrangement joins TRBV6-6 to TRBJ1-5; D possibly corresponds to TRBD1 (6 bases). Germline V gene lookup returns CDR1 MNHNY and CDR2 SVGAGI (reference sequence). Trimming removed 6 bases at V and 4 bases at J, with 16 bases between. This CDR3 is 15 amino acids long. As DNA, the CDR3 is TGTGCCAGCAGACGGGAACAGGGTTCAAATCAGCCCCAGCATTTT. Its translation is CASRREQGSNQPQHF.

CDR3 DNA: TGTGCCAGCAGTTTCTTGGGACACCCCTCTGGGGCCAACGTCCTGACTTTC. It encodes CASSFLGHPSGANVLTF. This sequence joins TRBV27 and TRBJ2-6, with TRBD1 as a possible D gene (6 bases). The CDR3 contains 17 residues. The germline V gene has CDR1 MNHEY and CDR2 SMNVEV (reference sequence). The V end lost 3 bases, the J end lost 0 bases, and 12 bases lay between the germline ends.

The chain uses TRBV7-2 and TRBJ2-2; D possibly corresponds to TRBD2 (6 bases). CDR1 and CDR2 from the germline V gene are SGHTA and FQGNSA. This CDR3 has 13 amino acids. V was trimmed by 3 bases and J by 4 bases, leaving 6 bases between them. CDR3 bases: TGTGCCAGCAGCTTGGGGGGCACCGGGGAGCTGTTTTTT. This codes for CASSLGGTGELFF.

V is TRBV7-8 and J is TRBJ2-6, with D hard to call. V dropped 1 base and J dropped 4 bases, with 8 bases sitting between them. The germline gives CDR1 SGHVS, CDR2 FQNEAQ. The CDR3 is 15 residues long. CDR3 sequence: CASSLGGTGANVLTF. CDR3 bases: TGTGCCAGCAGCTTAGGCGGTACCGGGGCCAACGTCCTGACTTTC.

The chain recombines TRBV6-6 with TRBJ2-7, with TRBD2 matching 9 bases. The CDR3 sequence is 16 residues long. V was clipped by 2 bases and J by 0 bases; unmatched bases: 5. Germline V CDR1 and CDR2: MNHNY, SVGAGI (reference sequence). CDR3 DNA sequence: TGTGCCAGCAGTTACCCGGCTAGCGGGACCTCCTACGAGCAGTACTTC. Amino acid sequence: CASSYPASGTSYEQYF.

This rearrangement joins TRBV7-2 to TRBJ1-2; no definite D call. Trimming took 0 bases from V and 2 from J, leaving 10 bases between them. This CDR3 comprises 15 residues. Germline assignment: CDR1 SGHTA and CDR2 FQGNSA. The CDR3: CASSLAPAANYGYTF. The CDR3 DNA reads TGTGCCAGCAGCTTAGCACCCGCAGCGAACTATGGCTACACCTTC.

This clone was picked up a small number of times. This chain uses TRBV7-8 with TRBJ2-7; a weak D match, TRBD1 (5 bases). The CDR3 loop spans 18 amino acids. Germline assignment: CDR1 SGHVS and CDR2 FQNEAQ. The V end lost 4 bases, the J end lost 7 bases, and 29 bases lay between the germline ends. CDR3 protein: CASSSDAYLQGNSREQYF. CDR3 in DNA: TGTGCCAGCAGCTCCGACGCATATTTGCAGGGTAATTCGAGGGAGCAGTACTTC.

The chain has TRBV10-3 and TRBJ2-7; 12 bases are a match to TRBD1. V dropped 3 bases and J dropped 6; count of bases not matched to a gene: 6. This CDR3 region has 15 residues. Germline V gives CDR1 ENHRY, CDR2 SYGVKD. CDR3 protein: CAISERGQGAGEQYF. DNA of the CDR3: TGTGCCATCAGTGAAAGGGGACAGGGGGCCGGCGAGCAGTACTTC.

V is TRBV28 and J is TRBJ1-5; the D gene is possibly TRBD1 (5 bases). V was cut by 2 bases and J by 7 bases, with 15 bases left in between. The CDR3 has 15 residues. In germline, CDR1 is MDHEN, CDR2 SYDVKM. The CDR3 region has the DNA TGTGCCAGCAGTTTAACCTCATCGGGGGGACAGCCCCAGCATTTT. Its protein is CASSLTSSGGQPQHF.